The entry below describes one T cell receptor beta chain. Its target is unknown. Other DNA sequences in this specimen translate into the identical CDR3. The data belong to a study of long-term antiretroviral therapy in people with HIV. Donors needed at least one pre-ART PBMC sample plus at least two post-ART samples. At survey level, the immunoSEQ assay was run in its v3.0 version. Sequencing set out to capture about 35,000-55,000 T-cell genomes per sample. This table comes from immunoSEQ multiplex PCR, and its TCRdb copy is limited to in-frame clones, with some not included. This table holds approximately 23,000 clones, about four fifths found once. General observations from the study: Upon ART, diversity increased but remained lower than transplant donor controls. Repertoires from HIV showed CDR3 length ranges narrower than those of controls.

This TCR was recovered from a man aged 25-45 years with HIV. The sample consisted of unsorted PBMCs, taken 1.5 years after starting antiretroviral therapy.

The CDR3: CASSVSGGDHEQYF. DNA of the CDR3: TGTGCCAGCAGCGTCTCGGGGGGGGACCACGAGCAGTACTTC. This chain links TRBV9 with TRBJ2-7; 8 nucleotides match TRBD2. Germline V lookup: CDR1 SGDLS, CDR2 YYNGEE. The ends lost 2 bases at V and 5 bases at J; junction bases unmatched: 6. The CDR3 has 14 residues.